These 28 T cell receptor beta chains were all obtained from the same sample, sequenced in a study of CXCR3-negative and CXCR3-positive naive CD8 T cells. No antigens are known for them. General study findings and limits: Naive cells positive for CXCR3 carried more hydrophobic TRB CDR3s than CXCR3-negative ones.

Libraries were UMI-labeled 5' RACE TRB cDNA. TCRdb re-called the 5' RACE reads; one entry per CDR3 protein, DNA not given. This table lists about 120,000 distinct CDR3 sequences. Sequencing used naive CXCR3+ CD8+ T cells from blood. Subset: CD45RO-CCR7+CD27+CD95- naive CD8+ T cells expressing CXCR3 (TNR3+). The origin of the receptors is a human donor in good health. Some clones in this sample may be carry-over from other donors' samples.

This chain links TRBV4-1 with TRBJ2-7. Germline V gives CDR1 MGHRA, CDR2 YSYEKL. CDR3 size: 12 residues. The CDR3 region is CASSQGPFEQYF.

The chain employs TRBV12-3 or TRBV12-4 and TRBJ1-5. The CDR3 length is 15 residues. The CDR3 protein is CASSPISAGNQPQHF.

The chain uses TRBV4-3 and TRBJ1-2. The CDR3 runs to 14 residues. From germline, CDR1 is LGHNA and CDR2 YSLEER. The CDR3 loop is CASSQDQTYYGYTF.

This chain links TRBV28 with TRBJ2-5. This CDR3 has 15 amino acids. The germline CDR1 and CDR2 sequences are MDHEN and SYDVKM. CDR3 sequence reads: CASRASYRTQETQYF.

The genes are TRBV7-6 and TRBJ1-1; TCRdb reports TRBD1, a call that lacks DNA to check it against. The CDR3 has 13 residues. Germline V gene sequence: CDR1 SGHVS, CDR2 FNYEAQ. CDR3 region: CASTKYSGTEAFF.

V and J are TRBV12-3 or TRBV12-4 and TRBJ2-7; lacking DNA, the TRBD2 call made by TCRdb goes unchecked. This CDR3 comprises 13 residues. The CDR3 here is CASSRIEGNEQYF.

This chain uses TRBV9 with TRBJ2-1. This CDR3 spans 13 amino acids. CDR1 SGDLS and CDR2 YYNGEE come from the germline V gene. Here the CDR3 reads CASSVVSPNEQFF. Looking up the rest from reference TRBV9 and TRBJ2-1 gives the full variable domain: DSGVTQTPKHLITATGQRVTLRCSPRSGDLSVYWYQQSLDQGLQFLIQYYNGEERAKGNILERFSAQQFPDLHSELNLSSLELGDSALYFCASSVVSPNEQFFGPGTRLTVL.

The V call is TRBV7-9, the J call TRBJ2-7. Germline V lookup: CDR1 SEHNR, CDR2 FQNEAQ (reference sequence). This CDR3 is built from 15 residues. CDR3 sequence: CASSLGQGATYEQYF.

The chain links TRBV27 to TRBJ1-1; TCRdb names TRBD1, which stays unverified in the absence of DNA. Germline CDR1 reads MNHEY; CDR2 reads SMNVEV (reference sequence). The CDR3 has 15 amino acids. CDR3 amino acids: CASSPDRGLGTEAFF.

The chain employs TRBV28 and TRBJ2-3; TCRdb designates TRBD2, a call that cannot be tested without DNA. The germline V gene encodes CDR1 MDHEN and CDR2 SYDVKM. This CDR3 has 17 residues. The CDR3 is CASSRRTSGRASDTQYF. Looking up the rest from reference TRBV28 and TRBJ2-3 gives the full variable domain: DVKVTQSSRYLVKRTGEKVFLECVQDMDHENMFWYRQDPGLGLRLIYFSYDVKMKEKGDIPEGYSVSREKKERFSLILESASTNQTSMYLCASSRRTSGRASDTQYFGPGTRLTVL.

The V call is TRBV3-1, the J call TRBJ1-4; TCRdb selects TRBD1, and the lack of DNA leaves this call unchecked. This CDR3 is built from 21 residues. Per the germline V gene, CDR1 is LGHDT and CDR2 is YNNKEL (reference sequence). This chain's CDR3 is CASSQFPPNRLGQGAYEKLFF.

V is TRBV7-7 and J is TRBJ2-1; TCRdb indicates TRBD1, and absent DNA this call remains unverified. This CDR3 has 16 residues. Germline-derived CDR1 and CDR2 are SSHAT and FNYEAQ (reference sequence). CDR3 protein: CASSPGAPSSYNEQFF.

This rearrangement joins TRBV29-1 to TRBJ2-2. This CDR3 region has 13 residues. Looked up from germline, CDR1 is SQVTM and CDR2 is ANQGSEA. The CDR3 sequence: CSVEQDNTGELFF.

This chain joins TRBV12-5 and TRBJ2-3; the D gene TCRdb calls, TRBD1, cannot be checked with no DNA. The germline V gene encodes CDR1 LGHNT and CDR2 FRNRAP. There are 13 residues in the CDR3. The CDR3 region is CASVPEGTDTQYF.

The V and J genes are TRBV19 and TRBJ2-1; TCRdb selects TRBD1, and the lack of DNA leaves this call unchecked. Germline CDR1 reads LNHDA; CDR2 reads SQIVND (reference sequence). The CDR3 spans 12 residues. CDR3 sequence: CASGIGATEQFF.

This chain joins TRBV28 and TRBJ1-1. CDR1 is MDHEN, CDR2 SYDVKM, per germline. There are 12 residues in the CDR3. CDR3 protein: CASRQDATEAFF.

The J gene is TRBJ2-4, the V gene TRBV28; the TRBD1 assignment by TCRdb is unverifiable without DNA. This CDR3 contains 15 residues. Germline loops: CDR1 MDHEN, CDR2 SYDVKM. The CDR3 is CASSLRGPNKNIQYF. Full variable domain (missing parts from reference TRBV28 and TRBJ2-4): DVKVTQSSRYLVKRTGEKVFLECVQDMDHENMFWYRQDPGLGLRLIYFSYDVKMKEKGDIPEGYSVSREKKERFSLILESASTNQTSMYLCASSLRGPNKNIQYFGAGTRLSVL.

The CDR3 sequence: CASSQGQYAGTQYF. The chain has TRBV4-1 and TRBJ2-3; TCRdb indicates TRBD1, and absent DNA this call remains unverified. The CDR3 has 14 amino acids. CDR1 MGHRA and CDR2 YSYEKL come from the germline V gene.

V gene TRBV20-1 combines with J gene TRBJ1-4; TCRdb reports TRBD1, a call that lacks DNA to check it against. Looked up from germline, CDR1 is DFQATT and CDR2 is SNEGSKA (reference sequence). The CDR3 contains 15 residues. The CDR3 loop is CSARDFAGGSEKLFF.

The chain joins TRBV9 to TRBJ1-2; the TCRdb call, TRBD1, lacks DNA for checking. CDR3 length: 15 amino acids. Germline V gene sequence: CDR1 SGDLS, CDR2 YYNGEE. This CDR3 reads CASSVGQGTNYGYTF.

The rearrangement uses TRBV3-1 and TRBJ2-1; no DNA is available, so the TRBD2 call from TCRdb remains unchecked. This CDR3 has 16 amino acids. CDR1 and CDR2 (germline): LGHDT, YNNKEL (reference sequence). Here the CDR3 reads CASSQEPLAGRNEQFF.

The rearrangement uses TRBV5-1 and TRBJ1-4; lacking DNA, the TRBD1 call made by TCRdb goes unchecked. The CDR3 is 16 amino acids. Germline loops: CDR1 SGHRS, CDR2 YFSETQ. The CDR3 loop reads CASSLMQGGTNEKLFF.

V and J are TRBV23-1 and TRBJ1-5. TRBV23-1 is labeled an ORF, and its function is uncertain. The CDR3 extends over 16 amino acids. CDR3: CASSPSPGPADQPQHF.

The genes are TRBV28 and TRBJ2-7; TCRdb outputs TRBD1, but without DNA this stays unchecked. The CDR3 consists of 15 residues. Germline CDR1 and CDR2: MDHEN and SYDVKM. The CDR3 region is CASSRDRTNSYEQYF. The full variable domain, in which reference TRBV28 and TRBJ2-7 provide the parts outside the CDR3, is DVKVTQSSRYLVKRTGEKVFLECVQDMDHENMFWYRQDPGLGLRLIYFSYDVKMKEKGDIPEGYSVSREKKERFSLILESASTNQTSMYLCASSRDRTNSYEQYFGPGTRLTVT.

The CDR3 protein is CASSYSIPGLAAYEQYF. V gene TRBV6-5 combines with J gene TRBJ2-7; TCRdb designates TRBD2, a call that cannot be tested without DNA. Germline V gene sequence: CDR1 MNHEY, CDR2 SVGAGI. This CDR3 is built from 17 residues.

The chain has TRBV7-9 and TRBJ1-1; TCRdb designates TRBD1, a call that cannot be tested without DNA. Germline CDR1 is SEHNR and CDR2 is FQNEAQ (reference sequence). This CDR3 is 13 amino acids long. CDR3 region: CASSGQVGTEAFF.

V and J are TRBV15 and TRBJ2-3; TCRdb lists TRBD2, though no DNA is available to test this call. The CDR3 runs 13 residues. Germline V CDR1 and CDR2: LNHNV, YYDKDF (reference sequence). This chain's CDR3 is CATSRQGGRVQYF.

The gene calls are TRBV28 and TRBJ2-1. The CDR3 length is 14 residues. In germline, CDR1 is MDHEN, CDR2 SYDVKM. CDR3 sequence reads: CASSFLQSYNEQFF.